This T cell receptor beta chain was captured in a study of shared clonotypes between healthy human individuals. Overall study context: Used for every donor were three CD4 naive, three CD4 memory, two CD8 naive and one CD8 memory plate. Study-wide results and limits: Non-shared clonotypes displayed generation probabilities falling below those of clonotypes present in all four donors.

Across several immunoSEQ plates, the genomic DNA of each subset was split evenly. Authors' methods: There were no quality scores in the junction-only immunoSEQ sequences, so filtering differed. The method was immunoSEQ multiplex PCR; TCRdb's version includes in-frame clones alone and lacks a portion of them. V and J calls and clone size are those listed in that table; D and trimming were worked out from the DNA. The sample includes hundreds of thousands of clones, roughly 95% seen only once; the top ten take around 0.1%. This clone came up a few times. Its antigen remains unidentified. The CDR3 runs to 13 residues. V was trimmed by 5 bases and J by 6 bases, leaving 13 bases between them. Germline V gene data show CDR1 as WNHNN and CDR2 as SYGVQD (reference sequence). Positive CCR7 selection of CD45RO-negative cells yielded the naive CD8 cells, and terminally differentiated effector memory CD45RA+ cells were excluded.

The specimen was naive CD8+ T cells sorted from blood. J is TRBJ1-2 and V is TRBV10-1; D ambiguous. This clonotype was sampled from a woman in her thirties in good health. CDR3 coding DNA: TGCGCCAGCAGTTCGGGTACCGGGGATGGCTACACCTTC. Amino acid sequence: CASSSGTGDGYTF.